Here is one T cell receptor (beta chain) with its context. The entry originates in a study of T cell changes during pregnancy in multiple sclerosis. Sequenced by immunoSEQ multiplex PCR; TCRdb stores in-frame clones only, minus some. The table includes 57,000 or so clones, roughly 88% detected once. From germline, CDR1 is SGHAT and CDR2 FQNNGV. The CDR3 consists of 19 residues. V shed 1 base, J shed 2 bases, and the junction held 11 bases outside the gene matches. The specimen was peripheral blood, collected in the third trimester of pregnancy. The receptor was derived from a female donor in good health, enrolled as a control in a pregnancy study. The chain uses TRBV11-2 and TRBJ1-3, with 10 bases aligning to TRBD1. The CDR3 reads CASSLAPRGQGSAGNTIYF. CDR3 nucleotides: TGTGCCAGCAGCTTAGCCCCCCGGGGACAGGGGAGTGCTGGAAACACCATATATTTT.